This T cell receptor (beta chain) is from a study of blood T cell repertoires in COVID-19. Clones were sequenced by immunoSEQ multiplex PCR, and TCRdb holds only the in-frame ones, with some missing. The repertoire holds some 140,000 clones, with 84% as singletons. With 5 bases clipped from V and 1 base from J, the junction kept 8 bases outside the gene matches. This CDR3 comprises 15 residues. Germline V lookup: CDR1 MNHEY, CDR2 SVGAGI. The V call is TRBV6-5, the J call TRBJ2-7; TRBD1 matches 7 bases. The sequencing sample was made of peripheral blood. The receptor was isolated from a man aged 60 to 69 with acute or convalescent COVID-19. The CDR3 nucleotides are TGTGCCAGCAGTAGGGGACAGCAAGTTTCCTACGAGCAGTACTTC. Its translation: CASSRGQQVSYEQYF.